The clone carrying this TCR beta chain has at least ten counts. The data are from a study of HIV-infected patients and healthy controls. Antiretroviral therapy had run roughly three months, about 14 weeks, before follow-up blood collection. No cell fractionation was done, so the repertoire covers all unsorted peripheral blood T cells. Peripheral blood, under 3 ml, was drawn for RNA extraction. Reverse transcription used roughly 480 ng RNA and constant-region primers for alpha and beta. Using multiplexing indices, alpha and beta chain libraries were generated apart by chain-specific third strand synthesis. TCRdb re-derived calls from the 5' RACE reads in MiXCR, one entry per CDR3 protein. The sample holds some 9,300 distinct CDR3 sequences, almost 6% seen once. Per the germline V gene, CDR1 is SGHVS and CDR2 is FQNEAQ. The length of the CDR3 is 13 residues. The V end lost 4 bases, the J end lost 3 bases, and 7 bases lay between the germline ends.

This sequence originates from an adult with HIV infection. The donor label of this sample is uncertain. This chain joins TRBV7-8 and TRBJ1-5; D gene uncertain. This sample comprised blood, obtained during antiretroviral therapy. This CDR3 is CASSSTDNQPQHF. CDR3 in DNA: TGTGCCAGCAGCTCCACGGACAATCAGCCCCAGCATTTT.